These 17 T cell receptor beta chains were sequenced from one sample in a study of Graves' ophthalmopathy and Graves' hyperthyroidism. Using RNA transcripts, the TCR beta CDR3 regions were amplified. The authors performed first-round RT-PCR with HTBI primers and then a second-round multiplex PCR. TCRdb ran MiXCR on the multiplex PCR reads and lists one entry per CDR3 protein. The data show roughly 610,000 distinct CDR3 sequences, approximately 22% seen once. Specimen: peripheral blood. These receptors were obtained from a woman aged 18-35 years with stable Graves' hyperthyroidism. Some clones in this sample may be carry-over from other donors' samples.

This chain connects TRBV28 to TRBJ2-3; perhaps TRBD2 as D (5 bases). Germline lookup yields CDR1 MDHEN and CDR2 SYDVKM. V lost 3 bases and J 1 base, leaving 11 bases between the germline ends. The CDR3 is made up of 15 amino acids. The CDR3 DNA reads as TGTGCCAGCAGTTTTCCGGGAACGGGCACAGATACGCAGTATTTT. Protein product: CASSFPGTGTDTQYF.

This clonotype was counted many times. The chain recombines TRBV27 with TRBJ1-2, with a weak D call TRBD1 (5 bases). The germline CDR1 and CDR2 sequences are MNHEY and SMNVEV (reference sequence). V was cut by 4 bases and J by 4 bases, with 13 bases left in between. This CDR3 has 14 amino acids. CDR3 residues: CASSSDKALYGYTF. The CDR3 region has the DNA TGTGCCAGCAGTTCGGACAAGGCCCTCTATGGCTACACCTTC.

This sequence joins TRBV20-1 and TRBJ2-2; 8 positions agree with TRBD2. The trim removed 1 base at V and 4 bases at J, leaving 5 bases unmatched. Looked up from germline, CDR1 is DFQATT and CDR2 is SNEGSKA (reference sequence). The length of the CDR3 is 15 residues. In nucleotides, the CDR3 is TGCAGTGCTAGAGCGGGGGGGGCCGGCACCGGGGAGCTGTTTTTT. It encodes CSARAGGAGTGELFF.

There are many counts of this clonotype. The genes are TRBV2 and TRBJ1-1; the D gene is possibly TRBD1 (5 bases). CDR3 length equals 13 residues. CDR1 and CDR2 from the germline V gene are SNHLY and FYNNEI. Trimming removed 1 base at V and 7 bases at J, with 10 bases between. The CDR3 spells CASSEVRGFEAFF. In DNA, the CDR3 is TGTGCCAGCAGTGAAGTTCGGGGCTTTGAAGCTTTCTTT.

Many counts were recorded for this clonotype. Mismatch with germline at one junction end may stem from a read error. The chain is built from TRBV12-3 or TRBV12-4 and TRBJ1-3, with D tentatively TRBD1 (5 bases). The CDR3 is 15 amino acids. DNA for the CDR3: TGTGCCAGCAGTCCGCAAGACAGTTCTGGAAGCACCATATATTTT. This encodes CASSPQDSSGSTIYF.

This clonotype was seen at least ten times. The CDR3 here is CSARPDGSAYEQYF. Written as DNA, the CDR3 is TGCAGTGCTAGACCGGACGGATCAGCCTACGAGCAGTACTTC. The chain carries TRBV20-1 and TRBJ2-7; D not certain. This CDR3 is built from 14 residues. Trimming took 2 bases from V and 2 from J, leaving 13 bases between them. Germline CDR1 and CDR2: DFQATT and SNEGSKA (reference sequence).

This clonotype appeared many times. V usage is TRBV25-1 and J usage is TRBJ1-2; tentative D call: TRBD1 (5 bases). Germline V gene lookup returns CDR1 MGHDK and CDR2 SYGVNS. This CDR3 has 14 amino acids. V lost 0 bases and J lost 8, with 13 bases in between. The CDR3 sequence is CASSEYQGARGYTF. The CDR3 coding sequence is TGTGCCAGCAGTGAATATCAAGGGGCTAGGGGCTACACCTTC.

This clonotype was counted ten times or more. The chain employs TRBV6-5 and TRBJ1-2, with 8 bases aligning to TRBD1. V shed 8 bases and J 5 bases; nucleotides not matched to a gene: 7. Looked up from germline, CDR1 is MNHEY and CDR2 is SVGAGI. There are 13 residues in the CDR3. The CDR3 DNA sequence: TGTGCCAGCTTTCGGACAGGGAAGTATGGCTACACCTTC. This sequence encodes CASFRTGKYGYTF.

The sample holds many counts of this clonotype. This chain uses TRBV6-1 with TRBJ1-1, with 7 positions matching TRBD1. CDR1 and CDR2 (germline): MNHNS, SASEGT. The CDR3 totals 15 residues. V shed 8 bases, J shed 5 bases, and the junction held 14 bases outside the gene matches. Written as DNA, the CDR3 is TGTGCCAGCCACGGGACAGAGGGGCACTGGACTGAAGCTTTCTTT. The encoded protein is CASHGTEGHWTEAFF.

The chain links TRBV6-7 to TRBJ2-7; D is perhaps TRBD1 (6 bases). TRBV6-7 is identified as an open reading frame with a role that is uncertain. The V end lost 5 bases, the J end lost 5 bases, and 22 bases lay between the germline ends. The CDR3 loop spans 16 amino acids. The CDR3 protein is CASSRNDGTHPDEQYF. As DNA, the CDR3 is TGTGCCAGCAGTAGAAACGACGGGACACACCCGGACGAGCAGTACTTC.

This rearrangement joins TRBV27 to TRBJ1-1; TRBD1 matches 9 bases. The J segment lost 0 bases and the V segment lost 5 bases, leaving 10 bases of the junction unmatched. The CDR3 contains 17 residues. Germline V gives CDR1 MNHEY, CDR2 SMNVEV (reference sequence). The CDR3 nucleotides are TGTGCCAGCAGTCACCTGACAGGGGGACCCTTGAACACTGAAGCTTTCTTT. This gives the protein CASSHLTGGPLNTEAFF.

This clonotype was recorded many times. The chain joins TRBV10-3 to TRBJ1-1, with 9 positions matching TRBD1. The V and J ends lost 5 bases and 6 bases, in that order; junction bases with no gene match: 10. Per germline, CDR1 ENHRY and CDR2 SYGVKD. The length of the CDR3 is 15 residues. CDR3 sequence reads: CAISSLSTGGSEAFF. The CDR3, as DNA: TGTGCCATCAGTTCCCTTTCAACAGGGGGCTCTGAAGCTTTCTTT.

Here the CDR3 reads CASTRRASNSPLHF. The CDR3 DNA reads TGTGCCAGCACCCGCCGAGCGAGTAATTCACCCCTCCACTTT. This chain links TRBV12-3 or TRBV12-4 with TRBJ1-6; D is unclear. This CDR3 spans 14 amino acids. Trimming shortened V by 7 bases and J by 6 bases, and 13 bases separated the two germline ends.

This clonotype was picked up a small number of times. The chain is built from TRBV5-1 and TRBJ1-1; 7 nucleotides match TRBD1. Looked up from germline, CDR1 is SGHRS and CDR2 is YFSETQ. The CDR3 consists of 15 residues. Losses at the gene ends were 1 base for V and 3 bases for J; bases not matched to a gene: 6. CDR3 sequence reads: CASSLNPGGDTEAFF. In DNA, the CDR3 is TGCGCCAGCAGCTTGAATCCAGGGGGGGACACTGAAGCTTTCTTT.

The chain recombines TRBV28 with TRBJ2-5, with 12 bases matching TRBD1. The CDR3 is 15 residues long. V dropped 4 bases and J dropped 5; count of bases not matched to a gene: 5. Germline V gives CDR1 MDHEN, CDR2 SYDVKM. The CDR3 is CASSYGTGGEETQYF. The CDR3 DNA reads as TGTGCCAGCAGTTACGGGACAGGGGGCGAGGAGACCCAGTACTTC.

This clonotype has ten or more counts. CDR3 coding DNA: TGTGCCAGCAGTTTAACGTGGACAAACTATGGCTACACCTTC. It translates to CASSLTWTNYGYTF. The V gene is TRBV12-3 or TRBV12-4, the J gene TRBJ1-2; a weak D match, TRBD1 (5 bases). V lost 2 bases and J lost 2, with 9 bases in between. This CDR3 comprises 14 residues.

This clonotype was counted a single time. The gene calls are TRBV20-1 and TRBJ2-7; 8 bases agree with TRBD2. The CDR3 is made up of 15 amino acids. V gave up 5 bases and J gave up 2 bases; unmatched junction bases: 11. Germline V gene sequence: CDR1 DFQATT, CDR2 SNEGSKA (reference sequence). The CDR3 loop is CSAPPRAGGTYEQYF. The CDR3 DNA reads TGCAGTGCTCCCCCCCGGGCGGGAGGCACCTACGAGCAGTACTTC.